This entry lists 9 T cell receptor beta chains sequenced from one sample in a study of blood T cell repertoires in COVID-19. TCRdb keeps only in-frame clones here, not all; method: immunoSEQ multiplex PCR. This table has 250,000 to 300,000 clones, 90% appearing once. Sequencing input: peripheral blood. These receptor sequences come from a woman aged 60-75 years with COVID-19, enrolled during active disease.

This clone was seen a single time. The gene calls are TRBV7-8 and TRBJ1-5, with D perhaps TRBD1 (6 bases). Germline V gives CDR1 SGHVS, CDR2 FQNEAQ. The CDR3 sequence is 18 residues long. V dropped 5 bases and J dropped 2 bases, with 22 bases sitting between them. CDR3 sequence reads: CASSRGVGGRGGNQPQHF. The DNA of the CDR3 is TGTGCCAGCAGCCGAGGAGTTGGGGGCCGGGGTGGCAATCAGCCCCAGCATTTT.

This clone appeared once. The chain combines TRBV6-5 with TRBJ1-3; D unclear. Germline lookup yields CDR1 MNHEY and CDR2 SVGAGI. Trimming pared 6 bases from V and 0 bases from J, leaving 12 bases between. The CDR3 is 15 residues long. CDR3 loop: CASSRGVPSGNTIYF. In DNA, the CDR3 is TGTGCCAGCAGCCGCGGCGTCCCCTCTGGAAACACCATATATTTT.

The chain combines TRBV28 with TRBJ1-6; D gene uncertain. CDR1 MDHEN and CDR2 SYDVKM come from the germline V gene. Trimming stripped 5 bases from V and 2 bases from J, with 7 bases between. This CDR3 has 14 residues. CDR3 bases: TGTGCCAGCAGTACCGGGACCTATAATTCACCCCTCCACTTT. This encodes CASSTGTYNSPLHF.

The rearrangement joins TRBV19 to TRBJ2-7; 7 nucleotides agree with TRBD2. The germline CDR1 and CDR2 sequences are LNHDA and SQIVND (reference sequence). The CDR3 totals 14 residues. Trimming at V came to 8 bases and at J to 0 bases, leaving 7 bases not matched to a gene. The DNA of the CDR3 is TGTGCCAGTGGGGGAGGGGCGAGCTCCTACGAGCAGTACTTC. Residues: CASGGGASSYEQYF.

The rearrangement links TRBV6-5 to TRBJ1-2, with 8 bases aligning to TRBD1. The germline CDR1 and CDR2 sequences are MNHEY and SVGAGI. V gave up 6 bases and J gave up 4 bases; unmatched junction bases: 10. The CDR3 has 15 amino acids. CDR3 region: CASRPTTGVGYGYTF. The CDR3 coding sequence is TGTGCCAGCAGGCCAACGACAGGGGTCGGCTATGGCTACACCTTC.

This CDR3 reads CASSPDRGRGYTF. In DNA, the CDR3 is TGTGCCAGCAGCCCCGACAGGGGGCGAGGCTACACCTTC. V usage is TRBV5-6 and J usage is TRBJ1-2, with TRBD1 matching 10 bases. The CDR3 totals 13 residues. V was pared by 4 bases and J by 8 bases, with 5 bases of the junction left unmatched. CDR1 SGHDT and CDR2 YYEEEE come from the germline V gene.

The J gene is TRBJ1-2, the V gene TRBV10-3, with 7 bases identical to TRBD1. The germline V gene has CDR1 ENHRY and CDR2 SYGVKD. V trimming: 5 bases; J trimming: 3 bases; junction bases outside the gene matches: 9. This CDR3 has 15 amino acids. CDR3 DNA sequence: TGTGCCATCAGTCATTACGACAGGGCTGACTATGGCTACACCTTC. It encodes CAISHYDRADYGYTF.

The CDR3 DNA reads TGTGCTAGTGGCCCGTTTCTACAGGGGGCGGGGGACACTGAAGCTTTCTTT. It specifies CASGPFLQGAGDTEAFF. J is TRBJ1-1 and V is TRBV12-5; TRBD1 aligns across 9 bases. The CDR3 is 17 residues long. Trimming removed 6 bases from V and 3 bases from J; junction bases left unmatched: 14. The germline V gene has CDR1 LGHNT and CDR2 FRNRAP.

This clone was seen just once. The rearrangement links TRBV6-5 to TRBJ1-2, with D unclear. The germline V and J ends were trimmed by 5 bases and 0 bases, with 10 bases remaining between them. Germline-derived CDR1 and CDR2 are MNHEY and SVGAGI. The CDR3 has 14 amino acids. CDR3 protein: CASSRGETNYGYTF. The CDR3 DNA is TGTGCCAGCAGTCGCGGGGAAACTAACTATGGCTACACCTTC.